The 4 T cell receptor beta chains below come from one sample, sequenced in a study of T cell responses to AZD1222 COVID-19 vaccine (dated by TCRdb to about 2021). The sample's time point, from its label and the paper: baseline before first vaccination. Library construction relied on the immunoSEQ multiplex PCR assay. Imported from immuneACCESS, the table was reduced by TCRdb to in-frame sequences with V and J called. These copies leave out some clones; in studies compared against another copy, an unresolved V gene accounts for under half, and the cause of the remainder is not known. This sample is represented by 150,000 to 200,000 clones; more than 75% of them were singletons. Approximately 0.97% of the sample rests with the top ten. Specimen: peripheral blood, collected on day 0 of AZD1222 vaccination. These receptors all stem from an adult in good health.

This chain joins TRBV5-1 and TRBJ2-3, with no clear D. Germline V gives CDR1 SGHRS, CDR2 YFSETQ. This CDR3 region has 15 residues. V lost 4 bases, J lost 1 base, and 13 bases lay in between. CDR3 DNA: TGCGCCAGCAGCCTCCGACCCTTGGGCACAGATACGCAGTATTTT. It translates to CASSLRPLGTDTQYF.

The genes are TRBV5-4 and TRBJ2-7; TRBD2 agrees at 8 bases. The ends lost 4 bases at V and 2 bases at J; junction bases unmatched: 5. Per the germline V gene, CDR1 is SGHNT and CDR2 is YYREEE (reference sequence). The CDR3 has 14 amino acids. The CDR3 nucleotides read TGTGCCAGCAGCCGGACTAGCTCGGCCTACGAGCAGTACTTC. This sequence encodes CASSRTSSAYEQYF.

Written as DNA, the CDR3 is TGTGCCAGTAGTATAGATCCCGACAGGCCAACCTACGAGCAGTACTTC. Residues: CASSIDPDRPTYEQYF. V gene TRBV19 combines with J gene TRBJ2-7, with TRBD1 as a possible D gene (6 bases). CDR3 size: 16 residues. Germline V gene sequence: CDR1 LNHDA, CDR2 SQIVND (reference sequence). V lost 0 bases and J 2 bases, leaving 14 bases between the germline ends. The full variable domain, with the rest looked up from reference TRBV19 and TRBJ2-7, is DGGITQSPKYLFRKEGQNVTLSCEQNLNHDAMYWYRQDPGQGLRLIYYSQIVNDFQKGDIAEGYSVSREKKESFPLTVTSAQKNPTAFYLCASSIDPDRPTYEQYFGPGTRLTVT.

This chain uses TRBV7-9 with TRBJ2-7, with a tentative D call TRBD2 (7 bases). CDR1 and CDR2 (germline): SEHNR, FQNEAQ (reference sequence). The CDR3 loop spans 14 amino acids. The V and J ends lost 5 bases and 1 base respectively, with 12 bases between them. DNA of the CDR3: TGTGCCAGCAGCGAGCGGGACAATTCCTACGAGCAGTACTTC. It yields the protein CASSERDNSYEQYF.